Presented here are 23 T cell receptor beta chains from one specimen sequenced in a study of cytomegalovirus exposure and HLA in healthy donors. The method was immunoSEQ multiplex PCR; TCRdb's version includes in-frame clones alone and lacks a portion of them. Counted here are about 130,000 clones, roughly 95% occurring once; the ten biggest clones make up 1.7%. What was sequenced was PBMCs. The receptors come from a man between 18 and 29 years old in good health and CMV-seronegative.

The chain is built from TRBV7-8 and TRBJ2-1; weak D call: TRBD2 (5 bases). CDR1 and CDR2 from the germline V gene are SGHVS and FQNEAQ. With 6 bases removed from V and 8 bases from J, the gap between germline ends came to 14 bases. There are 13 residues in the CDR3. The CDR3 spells CASSPRANDEQFF. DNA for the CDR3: TGTGCCAGCAGTCCGCGGGCTAATGATGAGCAGTTCTTC.

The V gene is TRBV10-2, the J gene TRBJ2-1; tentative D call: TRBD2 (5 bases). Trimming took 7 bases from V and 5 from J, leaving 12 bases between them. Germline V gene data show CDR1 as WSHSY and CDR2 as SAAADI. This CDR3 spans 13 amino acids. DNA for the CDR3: TGCGCCAGCACCCTAGCAAGGAACAATGAGCAGTTCTTC. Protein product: CASTLARNNEQFF.

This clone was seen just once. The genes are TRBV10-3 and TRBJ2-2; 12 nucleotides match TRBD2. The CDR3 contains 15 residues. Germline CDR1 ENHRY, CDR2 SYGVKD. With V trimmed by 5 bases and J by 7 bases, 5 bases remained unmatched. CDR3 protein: CAISTSGRQHGELFF. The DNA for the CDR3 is TGTGCCATCAGTACTAGCGGGAGGCAGCACGGGGAGCTGTTTTTT.

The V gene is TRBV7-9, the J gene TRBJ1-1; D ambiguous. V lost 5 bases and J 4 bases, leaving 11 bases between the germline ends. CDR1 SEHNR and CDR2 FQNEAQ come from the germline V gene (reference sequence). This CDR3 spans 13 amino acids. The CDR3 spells CASSRGPGTEAFF. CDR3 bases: TGTGCCAGCAGCCGCGGCCCCGGCACTGAAGCTTTCTTT. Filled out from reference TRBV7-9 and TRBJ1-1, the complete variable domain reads DTGVSQNPRHKITKRGQNVTFRCDPISEHNRLYWYRQTLGQGPEFLTYFQNEAQLEKSRLLSDRFSAERPKGSFSTLEIQRTEQGDSAMYLCASSRGPGTEAFFGQGTRLTVV.

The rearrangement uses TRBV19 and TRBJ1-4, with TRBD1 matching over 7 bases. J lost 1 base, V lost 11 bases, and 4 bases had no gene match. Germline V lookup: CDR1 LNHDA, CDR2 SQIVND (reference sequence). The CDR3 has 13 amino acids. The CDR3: CASRDRTNEKLFF. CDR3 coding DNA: TGTGCCTCCAGGGACAGAACTAATGAAAAACTGTTTTTT.

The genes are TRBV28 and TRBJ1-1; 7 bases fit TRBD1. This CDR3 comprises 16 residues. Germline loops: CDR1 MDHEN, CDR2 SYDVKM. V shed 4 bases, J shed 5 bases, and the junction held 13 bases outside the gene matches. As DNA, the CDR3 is TGTGCCAGCAGTTCCACCGGGACAGCTCCAGTGACTGAAGCTTTCTTT. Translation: CASSSTGTAPVTEAFF.

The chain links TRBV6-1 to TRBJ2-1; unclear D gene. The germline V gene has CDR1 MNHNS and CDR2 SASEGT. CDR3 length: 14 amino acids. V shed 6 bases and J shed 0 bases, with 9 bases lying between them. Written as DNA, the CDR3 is TGTGCCAGCAGGGTTTCTAGCTCCTACAATGAGCAGTTCTTC. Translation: CASRVSSSYNEQFF.

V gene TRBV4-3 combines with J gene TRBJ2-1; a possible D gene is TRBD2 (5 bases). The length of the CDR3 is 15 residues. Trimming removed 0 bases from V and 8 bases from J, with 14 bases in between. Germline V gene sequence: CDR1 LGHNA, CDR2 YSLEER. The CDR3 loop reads CASSQESTSRDEQFF. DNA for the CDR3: TGCGCCAGCAGCCAAGAGTCTACTAGTCGGGATGAGCAGTTCTTC.

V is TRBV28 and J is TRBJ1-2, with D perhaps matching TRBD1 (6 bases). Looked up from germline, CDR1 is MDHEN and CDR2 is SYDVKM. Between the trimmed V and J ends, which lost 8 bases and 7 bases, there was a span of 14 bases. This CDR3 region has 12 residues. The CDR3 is CASATGTRGYTF. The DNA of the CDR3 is TGTGCCAGCGCGACCGGGACACGTGGCTACACCTTC.

CDR3: CASRVTKSTRGNQPQHF. The CDR3, as DNA: TGTGCCAGCAGGGTAACGAAGTCAACCAGGGGTAATCAGCCCCAGCATTTT. The V gene is TRBV28, the J gene TRBJ1-5; tentatively, D is TRBD1 (6 bases). Per the germline V gene, CDR1 is MDHEN and CDR2 is SYDVKM. CDR3 length equals 17 residues. Trimming cost V 6 bases and J 4 bases, with 22 bases left between them. The full variable domain, completed using reference TRBV28 and TRBJ1-5, is DVKVTQSSRYLVKRTGEKVFLECVQDMDHENMFWYRQDPGLGLRLIYFSYDVKMKEKGDIPEGYSVSREKKERFSLILESASTNQTSMYLCASRVTKSTRGNQPQHFGDGTRLSIL.

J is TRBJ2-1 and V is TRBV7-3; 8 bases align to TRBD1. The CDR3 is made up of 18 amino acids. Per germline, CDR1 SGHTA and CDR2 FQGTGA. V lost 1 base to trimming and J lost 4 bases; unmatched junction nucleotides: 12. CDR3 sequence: CASSLISDRVGFYNEQFF. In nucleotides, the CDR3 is TGTGCCAGCAGCTTAATTTCGGACAGGGTCGGGTTTTACAATGAGCAGTTCTTC. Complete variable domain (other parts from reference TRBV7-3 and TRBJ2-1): GAGVSQTPSNKVTEKGKYVELRCDPISGHTALYWYRQSLGQGPEFLIYFQGTGAADDSGLPNDRFFAVRPEGSVSTLKIQRTERGDSAVYLCASSLISDRVGFYNEQFFGPGTRLTVL.

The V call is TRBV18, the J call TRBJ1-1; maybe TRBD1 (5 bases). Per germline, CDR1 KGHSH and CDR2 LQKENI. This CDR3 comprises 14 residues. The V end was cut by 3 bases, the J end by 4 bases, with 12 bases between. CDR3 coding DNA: TGTGCCAGCTCACCTGCGGGGGTGAGCACTGAAGCTTTCTTT. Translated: CASSPAGVSTEAFF.

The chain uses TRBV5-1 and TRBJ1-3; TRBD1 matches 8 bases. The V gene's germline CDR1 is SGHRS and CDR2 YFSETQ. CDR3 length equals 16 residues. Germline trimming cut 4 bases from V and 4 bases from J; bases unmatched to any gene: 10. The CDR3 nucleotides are TGCGCCAGCAGCCTTGACGCCAGGGGGCAAGGAAACACCATATATTTT. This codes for CASSLDARGQGNTIYF.

This chain's CDR3 is CASSLVGGRLGTDTQYF. The CDR3 coding sequence is TGTGCCAGCAGCTTAGTGGGCGGGCGTCTCGGCACAGATACGCAGTATTTT. The chain has TRBV13 and TRBJ2-3; D is possibly TRBD2 (5 bases). This CDR3 is 17 amino acids long. Looked up from germline, CDR1 is PRHDT and CDR2 is FYEKMQ (reference sequence). Trimming cost V 1 base and J 1 base, with 15 bases left between them.

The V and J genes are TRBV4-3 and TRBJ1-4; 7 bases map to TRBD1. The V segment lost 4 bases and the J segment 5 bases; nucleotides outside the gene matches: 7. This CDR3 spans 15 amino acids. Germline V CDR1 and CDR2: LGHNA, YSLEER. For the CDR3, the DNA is TGCGCCAGCAGCCCCCAGGGACAGAGGAATGAAAAACTGTTTTTT. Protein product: CASSPQGQRNEKLFF.

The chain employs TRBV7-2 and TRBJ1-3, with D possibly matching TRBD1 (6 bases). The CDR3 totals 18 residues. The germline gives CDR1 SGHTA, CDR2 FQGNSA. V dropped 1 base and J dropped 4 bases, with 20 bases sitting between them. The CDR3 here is CASSLDPSQGIRGNTIYF. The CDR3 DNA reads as TGTGCCAGCAGCTTAGACCCTTCGCAGGGGATAAGGGGAAACACCATATATTTT.

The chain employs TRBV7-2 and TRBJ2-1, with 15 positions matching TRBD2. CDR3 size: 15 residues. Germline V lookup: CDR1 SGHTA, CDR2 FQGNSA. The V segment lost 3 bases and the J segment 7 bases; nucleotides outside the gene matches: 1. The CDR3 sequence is CASSFGTSGRNEQFF. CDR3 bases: TGTGCCAGCAGCTTTGGGACTAGCGGGAGGAATGAGCAGTTCTTC.

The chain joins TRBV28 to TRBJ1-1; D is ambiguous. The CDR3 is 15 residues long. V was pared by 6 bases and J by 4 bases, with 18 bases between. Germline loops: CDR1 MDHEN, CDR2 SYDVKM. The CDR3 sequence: CASRLLPSIGTEAFF. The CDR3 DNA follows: TGTGCCAGCAGACTATTACCCTCGATAGGCACTGAAGCTTTCTTT.

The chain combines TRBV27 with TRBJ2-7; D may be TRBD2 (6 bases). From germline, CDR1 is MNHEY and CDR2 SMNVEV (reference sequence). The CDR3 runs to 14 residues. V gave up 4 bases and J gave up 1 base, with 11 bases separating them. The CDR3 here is CASSSAGRSYEQYF. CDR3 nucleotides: TGTGCCAGCAGTTCAGCGGGTCGTTCCTACGAGCAGTACTTC.

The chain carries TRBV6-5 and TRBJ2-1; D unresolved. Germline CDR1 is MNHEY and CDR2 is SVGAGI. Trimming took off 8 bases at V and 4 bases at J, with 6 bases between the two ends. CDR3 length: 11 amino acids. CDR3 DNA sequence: TGTGCCAGCGGGCCTTACAATGAGCAGTTCTTC. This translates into CASGPYNEQFF.

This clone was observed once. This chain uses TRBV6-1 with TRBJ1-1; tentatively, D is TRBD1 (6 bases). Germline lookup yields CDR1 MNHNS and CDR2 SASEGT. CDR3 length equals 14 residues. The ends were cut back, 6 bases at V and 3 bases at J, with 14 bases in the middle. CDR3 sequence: CASRETGRDTEAFF. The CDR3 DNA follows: TGTGCCAGCAGAGAAACAGGGAGAGACACTGAAGCTTTCTTT.

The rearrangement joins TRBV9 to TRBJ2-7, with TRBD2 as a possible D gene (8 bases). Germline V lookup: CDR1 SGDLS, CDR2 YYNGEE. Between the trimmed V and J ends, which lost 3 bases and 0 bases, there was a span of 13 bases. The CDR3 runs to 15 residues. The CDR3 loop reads CASSAGGTASYEQYF. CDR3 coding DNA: TGTGCCAGCAGCGCGGGGGGGACAGCCTCCTACGAGCAGTACTTC.

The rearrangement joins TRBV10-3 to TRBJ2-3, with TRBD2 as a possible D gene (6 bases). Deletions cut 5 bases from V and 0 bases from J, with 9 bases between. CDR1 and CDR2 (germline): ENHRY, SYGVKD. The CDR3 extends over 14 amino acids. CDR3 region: CAISLSGSTDTQYF. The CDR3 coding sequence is TGTGCCATCAGTCTTAGCGGTAGCACAGATACGCAGTATTTT.